Below, 21 T cell receptor beta chains from the same sample are listed, as sequenced in a study of graft-versus-host responses after intestinal transplantation. Antigens for these TCRs are unknown. Generated by immunoSEQ multiplex PCR, the TCRdb table keeps only in-frame clones and is missing some. The data show around 130,000 clones, 90% to 95% seen once. The starting material was unstimulated CD4+ T cells sorted from spleen or lymph node cells, obtained before intestinal transplant. The receptors here all came from a human donor who received an intestinal transplant.

The rearrangement uses TRBV7-2 and TRBJ1-1, with D hard to call. The V end lost 1 base, the J end lost 3 bases, and 9 bases lay between the germline ends. Germline V gives CDR1 SGHTA, CDR2 FQGNSA. The CDR3 consists of 14 residues. CDR3 nucleotides: TGTGCCAGCAGCTTAGTTCGCATCTACACTGAAGCTTTCTTT. Its translation: CASSLVRIYTEAFF.

This chain uses TRBV9 with TRBJ2-1, with 7 bases lining up with TRBD1. This CDR3 comprises 16 residues. J gave up 0 bases and V 2 bases, and 5 bases lay outside the gene matches. Per the germline V gene, CDR1 is SGDLS and CDR2 is YYNGEE. The CDR3 loop reads CASSVEDRTSYNEQFF. CDR3 in DNA: TGTGCCAGCAGCGTGGAGGACAGGACCTCCTACAATGAGCAGTTCTTC.

The CDR3 DNA reads TGTGCCAGCAGCGAAGGGGACTGGCACAAAGAGACCCAGTACTTC. Translating gives CASSEGDWHKETQYF. This chain uses TRBV7-9 with TRBJ2-5; D may be TRBD2 (6 bases). The V end lost 5 bases, the J end lost 3 bases, and 16 bases lay between the germline ends. The CDR3 runs 15 residues. Germline values: CDR1 SEHNR, CDR2 FQNEAQ (reference sequence).

This chain links TRBV6-4 with TRBJ1-3; no reliable D call. Germline CDR1 and CDR2: MRHNA and SNTAGT. Trimming left V 4 bases short and J 2 bases short, with 6 bases between. The CDR3 totals 13 residues. The CDR3 coding sequence is TGTGCCAGCAGTGTAGCCCCTGGAAACACCATATATTTT. Translation: CASSVAPGNTIYF.

The chain links TRBV10-3 to TRBJ2-3, with 9 bases lining up with TRBD2. Unmatched junction bases numbered 6, after V lost 10 bases and J lost 4 bases. CDR1 is ENHRY and CDR2 is SYGVKD in the germline V gene. The CDR3 is 13 residues long. CDR3 coding DNA: TGTGCCACCATAGCGGGGGCGGCAGATACGCAGTATTTT. It is translated as CATIAGAADTQYF.

The genes are TRBV18 and TRBJ1-1; TRBD1 might be the D (6 bases). CDR1 KGHSH and CDR2 LQKENI come from the germline V gene. V was shortened by 4 bases and J by 1 base, with 10 bases between the two germline ends. The CDR3 spans 14 residues. The CDR3 DNA is TGTGCCAGCTCACGACAGGAAGCGAACACTGAAGCTTTCTTT. Protein product: CASSRQEANTEAFF.

The gene calls are TRBV9 and TRBJ1-2; 7 nucleotides align to TRBD1. CDR3 size: 14 residues. With V trimmed by 2 bases and J by 8 bases, 9 bases remained unmatched. Germline loops: CDR1 SGDLS, CDR2 YYNGEE. CDR3 loop: CASSVRQGWSGYTF. As DNA, the CDR3 is TGTGCCAGCAGCGTGAGACAGGGATGGAGCGGCTACACCTTC.

V gene TRBV30 combines with J gene TRBJ2-7, with 12 bases fitting TRBD1. This CDR3 spans 14 amino acids. Germline V gene data show CDR1 as GTSNPN and CDR2 as SVGIG (reference sequence). V trimming: 4 bases; J trimming: 7 bases; junction bases outside the gene matches: 8. The CDR3 DNA sequence: TGTGCCTGGAAGACCGGGACAGGGGGCCTGGAGCAGTACTTC. Protein product: CAWKTGTGGLEQYF.

The J gene is TRBJ1-1, the V gene TRBV11-2; perhaps TRBD1 as D (5 bases). V shed 3 bases and J shed 1 base, with 9 bases lying between them. This CDR3 is 14 amino acids long. Germline V gene sequence: CDR1 SGHAT, CDR2 FQNNGV. The CDR3 protein is CASSFSDRNTEAFF. The CDR3 DNA reads TGTGCCAGCAGCTTTAGTGACAGGAACACTGAAGCTTTCTTT.

The chain recombines TRBV7-6 with TRBJ2-7; the D gene is possibly TRBD1 (7 bases). Trimming pared 1 base from V and 1 base from J, leaving 11 bases between. Germline loops: CDR1 SGHVS, CDR2 FNYEAQ. This CDR3 region has 15 residues. The CDR3 protein is CASSLGQGGSYEQYF. CDR3 nucleotides: TGTGCCAGCAGCTTAGGGCAGGGGGGTTCCTACGAGCAGTACTTC.

This chain joins TRBV7-9 and TRBJ2-7; D remains unclear. There are 12 residues in the CDR3. Germline V gives CDR1 SEHNR, CDR2 FQNEAQ (reference sequence). Trimming removed 4 bases at V and 6 bases at J, with 10 bases between. CDR3 loop: CASSSAGGEQYF. The CDR3 region has the DNA TGTGCCAGCAGCTCTGCCGGCGGCGAGCAGTACTTC.

This sequence joins TRBV7-9 and TRBJ1-1, with a possible D match to TRBD1 (6 bases). V lost 6 bases, J lost 4 bases, and 21 bases lay in between. This CDR3 has 16 residues. Germline lookup yields CDR1 SEHNR and CDR2 FQNEAQ (reference sequence). CDR3 nucleotide sequence: TGTGCCAGCAGTCTCCTGGGGGGGGGCGCGGGCACTGAAGCTTTCTTT. This translates into CASSLLGGGAGTEAFF.

The chain uses TRBV5-4 and TRBJ2-2; no reliable D call. From germline, CDR1 is SGHNT and CDR2 YYREEE (reference sequence). Trimming removed 1 base from V and 4 bases from J, with 8 bases in between. This CDR3 region has 14 residues. The CDR3 reads CASSLPMATGELFF. In DNA form, the CDR3 reads TGTGCCAGCAGCTTGCCTATGGCCACCGGGGAGCTGTTTTTT. The full variable domain, its missing parts supplied by reference TRBV5-4 and TRBJ2-2, is ETGVTQSPTHLIKTRGQQVTLRCSSQSGHNTVSWYQQALGQGPQFIFQYYREEENGRGNFPPRFSGLQFPNYSSELNVNALELDDSALYLCASSLPMATGELFFGEGSRLTVL.

The V gene is TRBV11-3, the J gene TRBJ1-2, with D perhaps TRBD1 (6 bases). CDR1 SGHNT and CDR2 YENEEA come from the germline V gene. The CDR3 loop spans 15 amino acids. V lost 5 bases and J lost 0, with 13 bases in between. The chain's CDR3 is CASSRGGAPNYGYTF. Here the CDR3 DNA reads TGTGCCAGCAGCAGGGGGGGAGCCCCTAACTATGGCTACACCTTC.

Here the CDR3 DNA reads TGCGCCAGCAGTGAATCAGGGCGAGAGACCCAGTACTTC. As protein: CASSESGRETQYF. This rearrangement joins TRBV10-2 to TRBJ2-5; TRBD1 is a possible D gene (5 bases). The CDR3 loop spans 13 amino acids. V lost 3 bases and J 4 bases, leaving 9 bases between the germline ends. The germline gives CDR1 WSHSY, CDR2 SAAADI.

The chain joins TRBV14 to TRBJ1-1; D not certain. Trimming removed 3 bases at V and 7 bases at J, with 6 bases between. Per the germline V gene, CDR1 is SGHDN and CDR2 is FVKESK. The CDR3 covers 11 residues. The CDR3 reads CASSQLNEAFF. Written as DNA, the CDR3 is TGTGCCAGCAGCCAGCTGAATGAAGCTTTCTTT.

The chain links TRBV19 to TRBJ1-2; D might be TRBD1 (5 bases). With 3 bases removed from V and 5 bases from J, the gap between germline ends came to 13 bases. CDR1 LNHDA and CDR2 SQIVND come from the germline V gene (reference sequence). This CDR3 has 14 residues. The CDR3, as DNA: TGTGCCAGTAGTATGGGGCCAGCCTTATATGGCTACACCTTC. Translated, it gives CASSMGPALYGYTF.

The V gene is TRBV13, the J gene TRBJ1-2; TRBD1 aligns across 9 bases. Germline V lookup: CDR1 PRHDT, CDR2 FYEKMQ (reference sequence). Losses at the gene ends were 2 bases for V and 3 bases for J; bases not matched to a gene: 7. This CDR3 contains 16 residues. Here the CDR3 reads CASSLTPGQGDYGYTF. The CDR3 DNA reads TGTGCCAGCAGCTTAACTCCGGGACAGGGAGACTATGGCTACACCTTC. The whole variable domain, remainder taken from reference TRBV13 and TRBJ1-2, is AAGVIQSPRHLIKEKRETATLKCYPIPRHDTVYWYQQGPGQDPQFLISFYEKMQSDKGSIPDRFSAQQFSDYHSELNMSSLELGDSALYFCASSLTPGQGDYGYTFGSGTRLTVV.

The chain uses TRBV6-1 and TRBJ1-3, with TRBD1 as a possible D gene (6 bases). In germline, CDR1 is MNHNS, CDR2 SASEGT. CDR3 size: 14 residues. The germline V and J ends were trimmed by 4 bases and 4 bases, with 11 bases remaining between them. The CDR3 loop reads CASSVWGRGNTIYF. CDR3 sequence (DNA): TGTGCCAGCAGTGTTTGGGGGCGAGGAAACACCATATATTTT.

V usage is TRBV5-5 and J usage is TRBJ1-1; tentative D call: TRBD1 (5 bases). CDR1 and CDR2 (germline): SGHKS, YYEKEE (reference sequence). V lost 0 bases and J lost 2, with 14 bases in between. This CDR3 is built from 16 residues. The CDR3 nucleotides read TGTGCCAGCAGCTTGGGGGGGGGTTTCACTAACACTGAAGCTTTCTTT. It yields the protein CASSLGGGFTNTEAFF. The full variable domain, its missing parts supplied by reference TRBV5-5 and TRBJ1-1, is DAGVTQSPTHLIKTRGQQVTLRCSPISGHKSVSWYQQVLGQGPQFIFQYYEKEERGRGNFPDRFSARQFPNYSSELNVNALLLGDSALYLCASSLGGGFTNTEAFFGQGTRLTVV.

J is TRBJ1-1 and V is TRBV14; no firm D call. CDR3 size: 13 residues. Trimming pared 4 bases from V and 3 bases from J, leaving 9 bases between. The germline V gene has CDR1 SGHDN and CDR2 FVKESK. The CDR3 spells CASSRRPDTEAFF. In DNA, the CDR3 is TGTGCCAGCAGCCGACGCCCGGACACTGAAGCTTTCTTT.